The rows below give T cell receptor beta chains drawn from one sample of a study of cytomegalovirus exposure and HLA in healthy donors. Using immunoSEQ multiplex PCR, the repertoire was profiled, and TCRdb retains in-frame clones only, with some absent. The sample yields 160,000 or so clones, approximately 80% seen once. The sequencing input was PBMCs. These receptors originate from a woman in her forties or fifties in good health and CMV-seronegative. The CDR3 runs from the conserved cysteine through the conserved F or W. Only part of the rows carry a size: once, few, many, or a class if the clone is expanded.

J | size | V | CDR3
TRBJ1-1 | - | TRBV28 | CASSLDRGRNTEAFF
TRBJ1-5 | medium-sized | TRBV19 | CASSIERGNQPQHF
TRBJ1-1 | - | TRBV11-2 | CASSSPRGQLFMNTEAFF
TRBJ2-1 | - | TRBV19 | CASSIGQVFSYNEQFF
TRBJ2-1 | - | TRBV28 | CASSSFYNEQFF
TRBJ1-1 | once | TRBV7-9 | CASSLQGGSTEAFF
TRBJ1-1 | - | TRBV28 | CASSLRQGPGAFF
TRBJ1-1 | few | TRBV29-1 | CSVDGTGGHTEAFF
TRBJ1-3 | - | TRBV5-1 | CASWGNSGNTIYF
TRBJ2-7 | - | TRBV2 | CASRRQGSTYEQYF
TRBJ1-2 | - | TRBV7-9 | CASSPTGAQGYGYTF
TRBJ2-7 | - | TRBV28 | CASSLDQGQNEAYEQYF
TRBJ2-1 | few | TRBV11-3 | CASSTGERNEQFF
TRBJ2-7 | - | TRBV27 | CASSDSPYEQYF
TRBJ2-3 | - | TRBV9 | CASSPRIPGVTDTQYF
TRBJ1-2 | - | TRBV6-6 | CASSTGQGSYGYTF
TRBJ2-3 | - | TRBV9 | CASSPRQTTDTQYF
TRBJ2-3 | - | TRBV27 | CASSPPQRPTQYF
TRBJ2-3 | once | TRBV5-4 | CASSSNSGSRIDTQYF
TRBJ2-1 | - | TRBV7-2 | CASSFRQGSHNEQFF
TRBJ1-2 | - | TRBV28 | CASSRTDSNYGYTF
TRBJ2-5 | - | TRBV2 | CATNRVGQETQYF
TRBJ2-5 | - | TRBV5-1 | CASSPSPETQYF
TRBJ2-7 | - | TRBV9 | CASSTRPGTGELQYF
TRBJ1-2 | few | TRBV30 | CAWDWIYGGYTF
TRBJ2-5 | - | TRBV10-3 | CATRQAQETQYF
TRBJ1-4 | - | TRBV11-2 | CASSAARGLGEKLFF
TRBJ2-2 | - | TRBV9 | CASSVGTTASTGELFF
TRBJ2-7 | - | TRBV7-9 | CASSPGTGVIYEQYF
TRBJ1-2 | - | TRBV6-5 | CASSYLQGMVYGYTF
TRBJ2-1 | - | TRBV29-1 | CSVAGDSYNEQFF
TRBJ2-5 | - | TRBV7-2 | CASSGGVPQETQYF
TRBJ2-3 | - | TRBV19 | CASSFRAVGDTQYF
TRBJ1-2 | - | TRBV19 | CASSPRVVYGYTF